This T cell receptor (beta chain) is from a study of shared clonotypes between healthy human individuals. Clones were sequenced by immunoSEQ multiplex PCR, and TCRdb holds only the in-frame ones, with some missing. The table records fewer than 400,000 clones, approximately 79% of them present only once. The V end was cut by 4 bases, the J end by 5 bases, with 15 bases between. This CDR3 has 14 residues. CDR1 and CDR2 (germline): SGHKS, YYEKEE (reference sequence). The sequencing input was memory CD4+ T cells sorted from blood. This sample's subset: CD45RA-negative fraction. This chain uses TRBV5-5 with TRBJ2-5, with D possibly being TRBD1 or TRBD2 (6 bases each). The receptor comes from a man aged 25 to 40 in good health. CDR3 nucleotide sequence: TGTGCCAGCAGCACTGGAGGGGGAATGGAGACCCAGTACTTC. This sequence encodes CASSTGGGMETQYF.